These 15 T cell receptor beta chains originate from one sample sequenced in a study of control samples from healthy donors and cancer patients. Produced via immunoSEQ multiplex PCR; TCRdb's table is partial and in-frame only. The repertoire consists of more than 150,000 clones, with 92% occurring once and the leading ten covering 0.65% to 0.85%. The sequenced sample was blood. Receptors were obtained from a woman aged 25 to 39 in good health.

The chain combines TRBV6-2 or TRBV6-3 with TRBJ2-1, with TRBD2 matching over 12 bases. Germline loops: CDR1 MNHEY, CDR2 SVGEGT. The CDR3 has 17 amino acids. The V segment lost 0 bases and the J segment 6 bases; nucleotides outside the gene matches: 6. CDR3: CASSYSLASGRANEQFF. The CDR3 coding sequence is TGTGCCAGCAGTTACTCCCTAGCTAGCGGGAGGGCCAATGAGCAGTTCTTC.

The chain recombines TRBV3-1 (or the pseudogene TRBV3-2) with TRBJ1-4; D unclear. CDR3 length: 14 amino acids. In germline, CDR1 is LGHDT, CDR2 YNNKEL (reference sequence). V was cut by 2 bases and J by 8 bases, with 12 bases left in between. The CDR3 here is CASSQIPVGEKLFF. In nucleotides, the CDR3 is TGTGCCAGCAGCCAAATTCCGGTCGGCGAAAAACTGTTTTTT.

This chain uses TRBV10-2 with TRBJ2-4; TRBD2 matches 8 bases. The CDR3 is 16 residues long. V dropped 10 bases and J dropped 0; count of bases not matched to a gene: 11. CDR1 and CDR2 (germline): WSHSY, SAAADI. The CDR3 loop is CATSRGGHLAKNIQYF. CDR3 bases: TGCGCCACCTCCCGCGGGGGGCATTTAGCCAAAAACATTCAGTACTTC.

This sequence joins TRBV24-1 and TRBJ2-7; perhaps TRBD2 as D (6 bases). CDR3 length: 15 residues. The germline CDR1 and CDR2 sequences are KGHDR and SFDVKD. With 2 bases removed from V and 3 bases from J, the gap between germline ends came to 13 bases. The CDR3 nucleotides read TGTGCCACCAGTGATTCCGGGAGTAAGCGCTACGAGCAGTACTTC. It yields the protein CATSDSGSKRYEQYF.

The rearrangement uses TRBV30 and TRBJ2-1, with 7 bases matching TRBD2. Germline values: CDR1 GTSNPN, CDR2 SVGIG (reference sequence). Trimming at V came to 2 bases and at J to 4 bases, leaving 8 bases not matched to a gene. CDR3 length equals 15 residues. The CDR3 DNA follows: TGTGCCTGGAGTTCGGCTAGCGGCTTATACAATGAGCAGTTCTTC. Translation: CAWSSASGLYNEQFF.

The rearrangement links TRBV6-5 to TRBJ2-1, with TRBD2 matching 10 bases. The V segment lost 6 bases and the J segment 8 bases; nucleotides outside the gene matches: 10. The CDR3 is 15 residues long. The germline gives CDR1 MNHEY, CDR2 SVGAGI. The CDR3 reads CASRPSGRAIYEQFF. The CDR3 nucleotides read TGTGCCAGCAGACCCAGCGGGAGGGCCATCTATGAGCAGTTCTTC.

The chain couples TRBV6-1 to TRBJ2-7; a weak D match, TRBD1 (7 bases). V was shortened by 3 bases and J by 6 bases, with 15 bases between the two germline ends. The length of the CDR3 is 14 residues. Germline loops: CDR1 MNHNS, CDR2 SASEGT. CDR3 sequence reads: CASSDMPGGFEQYF. Here the CDR3 DNA reads TGTGCCAGCAGTGATATGCCAGGGGGGTTCGAGCAGTACTTC.

The chain couples TRBV11-2 to TRBJ1-1; D is uncertain. The CDR3 loop spans 13 amino acids. Germline loops: CDR1 SGHAT, CDR2 FQNNGV. V was clipped by 1 base and J by 2 bases, with 5 bases between them. CDR3 amino acids: CASSLVLNTEAFF. For the CDR3, the DNA is TGTGCCAGCAGCTTAGTCCTAAACACTGAAGCTTTCTTT.

This sequence joins TRBV5-1 and TRBJ2-1; 7 nucleotides align to TRBD2. J gave up 2 bases and V 2 bases, and 4 bases lay outside the gene matches. The CDR3 length is 15 residues. Germline V gives CDR1 SGHRS, CDR2 YFSETQ. As DNA, the CDR3 is TGCGCCAGCAGCTTTGGTCTAGCGGCCTACAATGAGCAGTTCTTC. Residues: CASSFGLAAYNEQFF.

The chain couples TRBV27 to TRBJ2-7, with D perhaps matching TRBD2 (7 bases). This CDR3 contains 14 residues. Germline V lookup: CDR1 MNHEY, CDR2 SMNVEV (reference sequence). Trimming stripped 0 bases from V and 9 bases from J, with 15 bases between. The CDR3 region has the DNA TGTGCCAGCAGTTTATCGGGGGGGGGCGCAGGGCAGTACTTC. Translating gives CASSLSGGGAGQYF.

V usage is TRBV13 and J usage is TRBJ1-2; D is unresolved. V was shortened by 0 bases and J by 4 bases, with 15 bases between the two germline ends. The CDR3 is 16 residues long. In germline, CDR1 is PRHDT, CDR2 FYEKMQ (reference sequence). The CDR3 here is CASSLGLQPLVYGYTF. CDR3 nucleotide sequence: TGTGCCAGCAGCTTAGGCCTGCAACCCCTAGTCTATGGCTACACCTTC.

This chain joins TRBV6-5 and TRBJ2-2; D is uncertain. The CDR3 loop spans 13 amino acids. V was cut by 8 bases and J by 3 bases, with 10 bases left in between. Germline assignment: CDR1 MNHEY and CDR2 SVGAGI. CDR3 coding DNA: TGTGCCAGCGTGGCAGGAGACACCGGGGAGCTGTTTTTT. It encodes CASVAGDTGELFF.

This chain connects TRBV9 to TRBJ2-1, with D unclear. Germline V gene sequence: CDR1 SGDLS, CDR2 YYNGEE. This CDR3 has 15 residues. V lost 0 bases, J lost 5 bases, and 12 bases lay in between. The CDR3 coding sequence is TGTGCCAGCAGCGTAGAAGGTTTGGGAAACAATGAGCAGTTCTTC. Encoded protein: CASSVEGLGNNEQFF.

This chain connects TRBV9 to TRBJ2-2; 9 nucleotides line up with TRBD2. From germline, CDR1 is SGDLS and CDR2 YYNGEE. Trimming at V came to 3 bases and at J to 1 base, leaving 10 bases not matched to a gene. CDR3 length: 18 amino acids. This chain's CDR3 is CASSDKRELAGNTGELFF. In nucleotides, the CDR3 is TGTGCCAGCAGCGATAAGAGGGAACTAGCGGGGAACACCGGGGAGCTGTTTTTT.

The chain couples TRBV20-1 to TRBJ2-1, with 7 bases aligning to TRBD1. This CDR3 region has 11 residues. Germline CDR1 is DFQATT and CDR2 is SNEGSKA (reference sequence). J gave up 13 bases and V 6 bases, and 9 bases lay outside the gene matches. CDR3 loop: CSATHRGDQFF. CDR3 DNA: TGCAGTGCCACACACAGGGGCGATCAGTTCTTC.